This T cell receptor beta chain was sequenced during a study of prognosis after radiotherapy for stage I lung cancer. Study-level background: Median age was 74.5 years (about 53 to 84) among roughly 13 men and over five women. Study observations and caveats: Shannon entropy after stereotactic body radiation therapy was lower in patients who developed distant metastases.

This clonotype was observed at least ten times. Its matching antigen is unknown. Multiplex PCR, run in two rounds, amplified TCR beta CDR3 from genomic DNA. For every TRBV and TRBJ gene, a specific primer was used in first-round PCR. Via MiXCR, TCRdb re-called the multiplex PCR reads, giving one row per CDR3 protein. The sample shows about 17,000 distinct CDR3 sequences, about 40% of them seen only once. This sequence originates from a donor over 45 with non-small cell lung cancer. Sequencing used PBMCs, obtained before or after stereotactic body radiation therapy (not recorded which).

The CDR3 DNA is TGCAGTGCTTCCGTAGACGGCGTTTCGGCTGAAGCTTTCTTT. The encoded protein is CSASVDGVSAEAFF. The V call is TRBV20-1, the J call TRBJ1-1; no definite D call. Germline CDR1 reads DFQATT; CDR2 reads SNEGSKA (reference sequence). Trimming left V 5 bases short and J 6 bases short, with 19 bases between. The length of the CDR3 is 14 residues.